This T cell receptor beta chain was found in a study of blood T cell repertoires in COVID-19 (dated by TCRdb to the early 2020s). Study-level background: Collaborator samples came from the United States, Italy and Spain and covered acute and convalescent phases of COVID-19. The material from the prospective study consisted of cDNA or gDNA derived from T cells, B-cell-depleted T cells, or PBMCs. Subjects who had been exposed to COVID-19, were actively infected with it, or had recovered from it provided the deeply sampled blood TCRbeta repertoires that made up the dataset. A freely available public database, intended as a resource for researchers studying the immune response to SARS-CoV-2, is where the repertoires were released. The samples were drawn from the first 160 participants of the ongoing ImmuneRACE study and from some 1,300 subjects provided by 6 global collaborators. A de-identified subject ID, COVID-19 status, age in years and sex were almost always included in the sample metadata. Where HLA class I and class II types were available, the types were taken from metadata supplied by the sample provider, not from assay-based typing. The full study reports these points: The amount of clinical and demographic metadata varied by source and participant and was provided uncurated.

TCRbeta CDR3 regions were amplified from genomic DNA by means of the immunoSEQ Assay, a bias-controlled multiplex PCR. The published analysis was carried out like this. The number of nucleated cells in each sample was estimated by amplification of reference gene primers within the assay. To quantify the absolute abundance of each unique TCRbeta CDR3 rearrangement, sequence reads were collapsed and filtered. For each sample, productive Simpson clonality was calculated as the square root of Simpson's diversity index over productive rearrangements. The clones in this table, taken by TCRdb from immuneACCESS, are in-frame only. Not every clone is retained; where verified, under half of the shortfall comes from an unresolved V gene, and the cause of the rest is unknown. The D gene and trimming were derived from the DNA, and the V and J assignments and clone size from that table. Counted in this sample were around 30,000 clones; roughly 87% of them appeared once. The ten largest clonotypes hold approximately 12% of the sample.

Each collaborating institution followed its own protocols to collect whole blood in K2EDTA tubes. For TCRbeta analysis, collaborator samples were shipped as frozen whole blood, as isolated PBMCs, or as DNA extracted from either sample type. The germline V gene (reference sequence) yields SEHNR for CDR1 and FQNEAQ for CDR2. Inclusive of the bounding cysteine and phenylalanine, the CDR3 is 15 residues long. CDR3 DNA is the only sequence kept; it has 45 bases, read in frame from the first base. V has 2 bases trimmed and J has 8 bases trimmed; junction bases matching no gene number 7. This clone is medium-sized (0.01 to 0.1%) in terms of sample share. Its antigen is still unknown. Nothing much larger sits one base from this clone, and base qualities are not available.

Input material: peripheral blood. The receptor was isolated from a human donor in a cohort sampled during active COVID-19. The donor label of this sample is uncertain. The V gene is TRBV7-9 and the J gene is TRBJ1-4; 8 central bases correspond to TRBD1. The sequenced DNA is TGTGCCAGCAGCTTACAGGGGGCGCGAGGGGAAAAACTGTTTTTT. Translated, it gives CASSLQGARGEKLFF. With the rest looked up from the reference TRBV7-9 and TRBJ1-4 genes rather than sequenced, the full variable domain is DTGVSQNPRHKITKRGQNVTFRCDPISEHNRLYWYRQTLGQGPEFLTYFQNEAQLEKSRLLSDRFSAERPKGSFSTLEIQRTEQGDSAMYLCASSLQGARGEKLFFGSGTQLSVL.